The sequence of this T cell receptor beta chain was determined in a study of blood T cell repertoires in COVID-19 (dated by TCRdb to the early 2020s). With regard to the full study: Samples covering the acute and convalescent phases of COVID-19 were provided by collaborators in the United States, Italy and Spain. Where HLA class I and class II types were available, the types were taken from metadata supplied by the sample provider, not from assay-based typing. The material from the prospective study consisted of cDNA or gDNA derived from T cells, B-cell-depleted T cells, or PBMCs. A de-identified subject ID, COVID-19 status, age in years and sex were almost always included in the sample metadata. The samples were drawn from the first 160 participants of the ongoing ImmuneRACE study and from 1,254 subjects provided by 6 global collaborators. The dataset comprised deeply sampled blood TCRbeta repertoires from subjects exposed to, actively infected with, or recovered from COVID-19. A freely available public database, intended as a resource for researchers studying the immune response to SARS-CoV-2, is where the repertoires were released. General conclusions and limits of the study: Clinical and demographic metadata were provided uncurated, with the amount varying by source and participant.

Each collaborating institution followed its own protocols to collect whole blood in K2EDTA tubes. For TCRbeta analysis, collaborators shipped samples in one of three forms: frozen whole blood, isolated PBMCs, or DNA extracted from either of those sample types. The immunoSEQ Assay, a bias-controlled multiplex PCR, was used to amplify TCRbeta CDR3 regions from genomic DNA. Per the authors' processing: The number of nucleated cells in each sample was estimated by amplification of reference gene primers within the assay. To quantify the absolute abundance of each unique TCRbeta CDR3 rearrangement, sequence reads were collapsed and filtered. For each sample, productive Simpson clonality was calculated as the square root of Simpson's diversity index over productive rearrangements. This is the immuneACCESS table as TCRdb keeps it, with only in-frame sequences that have V and J called. A part of the clones is gone; compared with another copy, unresolved V genes explain less than half, and the rest is unexplained. Clonal size and the V and J genes are those of that table, whereas D and trimming came from the DNA. For this sample the table gives around 150,000 clones, of which approximately 82% were detected only once. In total, the top ten clones hold 20% to 25% of the sample.

Details on this clone: The target of this receptor is not known. Base qualities are not recorded, but no much larger clone differs from it by a single base.

Trimming takes 0 bases off V and 5 bases off J; junction bases not matched to a gene: 5. The CDR3 contains 16 residues, cysteine and phenylalanine counted. Of the read, only the CDR3 DNA is kept; its 48 bases are in frame from base 1. The germline V gene gives CDR1 as MNHEY and CDR2 as SVGEGT. The chain uses TRBV6-2 or TRBV6-3 and TRBJ2-7, with 12 middle bases fitting TRBD2. Sequences were obtained from peripheral blood. This TCR came from a woman older than 75 with acute or convalescent COVID-19. Here the CDR3 is given as CASSYSRGLAGNEQYF. The DNA is as follows: TGTGCCAGCAGTTACTCGAGAGGACTAGCGGGAAACGAGCAGTACTTC.